Detailed here is one T cell receptor beta chain. Its matching antigen is unknown. For every subset, genomic DNA was evenly distributed across several immunoSEQ plates. TCRdb's table, derived via immunoSEQ multiplex PCR, lists solely in-frame clones and lacks some. The sample contains about 380,000 clones, about 96% of which appear only once. Trimming removed 2 bases from V and 2 bases from J; junction bases left unmatched: 6. CDR1 is MGHDK, CDR2 SYGVNS, per germline. This CDR3 is built from 15 residues. The sample belongs to a study of shared clonotypes between healthy human individuals. Findings and limits, study-wide: Clonotype sharing across a few donors was observed for about 5.5% of naive CD4 clonotypes. Researchers sampled only blood; tissue repertoires likely differ. Memory subsets had estimated richness that was generally smaller than that of naive subsets.

The rearrangement joins TRBV25-1 to TRBJ2-7; 7 positions agree with TRBD1. The receptor comes from a man aged 25-45 years in good health. The sequenced material came from memory CD8+ T cells sorted from blood. Subset described: CD45RO+ cells pooled with CCR7-negative TemRA cells. Written as DNA, the CDR3 is TGTGCCAGCAGTGAACTGCGACAGGGCGCCTACGAGCAGTACTTC. Amino acid sequence: CASSELRQGAYEQYF.